These 5 T cell receptor beta chains share one sample of origin, sequenced in a study of cytomegalovirus exposure and HLA in healthy donors. PCR involved 60 Vbeta and 13 Jbeta primers. Here immunoSEQ multiplex PCR was the method, and the copy in TCRdb shows in-frame clones only, minus some. The sample records about 140,000 clones, about three quarters being singletons. The sample was PBMCs. These receptors originate from a young woman in good health and CMV-seronegative.

The J gene is TRBJ2-2, the V gene TRBV4-2; 16 positions agree with TRBD2. Germline loops: CDR1 LGHNA, CDR2 YNFKEQ. V dropped 1 base and J dropped 4; count of bases not matched to a gene: 3. The CDR3 runs 18 residues. The CDR3 DNA follows: TGTGCCAGCAGCCAAGTGGGACTAGCGGGGGGGCGCACCGGGGAGCTGTTTTTT. Encoded protein: CASSQVGLAGGRTGELFF.

This chain links TRBV6-6 with TRBJ2-6; 8 bases agree with TRBD1. CDR3 length: 16 residues. Germline CDR1 reads MNHNY; CDR2 reads SVGAGI (reference sequence). The J segment lost 4 bases and the V segment lost 6 bases, leaving 8 bases of the junction unmatched. The CDR3 coding sequence is TGTGCCAGCAGCCCTGCCAGGGGGCTGGGGGCCAACGTCCTGACTTTC. Its protein product is CASSPARGLGANVLTF.

This chain joins TRBV28 and TRBJ2-7, with TRBD1 identical over 8 bases. The CDR3 is 12 amino acids. CDR1 and CDR2 (germline): MDHEN, SYDVKM. The ends lost 10 bases at V and 5 bases at J; junction bases unmatched: 7. The CDR3 region has the DNA TGTGCCACCGGAGGACAGGGCGACGAGCAGTACTTC. This gives the protein CATGGQGDEQYF.

The rearrangement uses TRBV5-6 and TRBJ2-6; perhaps TRBD1 as D (5 bases). The CDR3 is 18 residues long. Germline V gene sequence: CDR1 SGHDT, CDR2 YYEEEE. The germline V and J ends were trimmed by 2 bases and 0 bases, with 15 bases remaining between them. CDR3 bases: TGTGCCAGCAGCTTACGGCAGGGCCTTTCCTCTGGGGCCAACGTCCTGACTTTC. Its protein product is CASSLRQGLSSGANVLTF.

CDR3 sequence reads: CASSLLSVMNTEAFF. CDR3 bases: TGTGCCAGCAGCTTATTATCAGTAATGAACACTGAAGCTTTCTTT. This sequence joins TRBV7-9 and TRBJ1-1; unclear D gene. Germline V lookup: CDR1 SEHNR, CDR2 FQNEAQ (reference sequence). Trimming pared 2 bases from V and 0 bases from J, leaving 10 bases between. This CDR3 has 15 residues.